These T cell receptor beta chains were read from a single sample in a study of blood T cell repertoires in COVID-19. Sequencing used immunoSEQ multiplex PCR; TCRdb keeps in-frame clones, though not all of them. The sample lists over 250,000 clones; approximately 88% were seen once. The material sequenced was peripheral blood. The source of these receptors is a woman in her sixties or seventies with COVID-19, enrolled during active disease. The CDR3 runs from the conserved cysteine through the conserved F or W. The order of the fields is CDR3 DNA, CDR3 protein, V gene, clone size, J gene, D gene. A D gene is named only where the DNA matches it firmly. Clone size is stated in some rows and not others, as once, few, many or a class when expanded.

TGTGCCAGCAGTTTGGAGGGTCTAGCGGGATTGGGTGAGCAGTTCTTC	CASSLEGLAGLGEQFF	TRBV28	NA	TRBJ2-1	TRBD2
TGTGCCAGCTCACCACGCCCGGTACTGAACACTGAAGCTTTCTTT	CASSPRPVLNTEAFF	TRBV18	NA	TRBJ1-1	NA
TGTGCCAGCAGCTTTGGGGGCAGGGAGCAGTACTTC	CASSFGGREQYF	TRBV5-6	NA	TRBJ2-7	NA
TGTGCCAGCAGCGAGACAGGGGGCGGAGAGACCCAGTACTTC	CASSETGGGETQYF	TRBV11-3	NA	TRBJ2-5	TRBD1
TGTGCCAGCAACAGGTTTAATGAAAAACTGTTTTTT	CASNRFNEKLFF	TRBV2	NA	TRBJ1-4	NA
TGTGCCAGCAGTTTAACAGGCCGTTTTCGGCCTAGCGCGAGCTCCTACGAGCAGTACTTC	CASSLTGRFRPSASSYEQYF	TRBV28	NA	TRBJ2-7	NA
TGTGCCACCAGGGGACTAGCGGGGCCCAGCACCGGGGAGCTGTTTTTT	CATRGLAGPSTGELFF	TRBV24-1	NA	TRBJ2-2	TRBD2
TGTGCCAGCAGTTTCTTAGCGGGATCCTCCTACGAGCAGTACTTC	CASSFLAGSSYEQYF	TRBV11-3	NA	TRBJ2-7	TRBD2
TGTGCCAGCAGCTTTAGCGGAGGCTCCTACGAGCAGTACTTC	CASSFSGGSYEQYF	TRBV5-6	NA	TRBJ2-7	NA
TGTGCCAGCAGCCAAGATCAGCGGGAGGGGCCGGACTTCCCCTTCGAGCAGTACTTC	CASSQDQREGPDFPFEQYF	TRBV3-1/TRBV3-2	NA	TRBJ2-7	TRBD2
TGTGCCACCAGTCAGGACAGGGATAATTCACCCCTCCACTTT	CATSQDRDNSPLHF	TRBV24-1	few	TRBJ1-6	TRBD1
TGTGCCAGCAGCTTAGATGGGGACAGGGGAGATACGCAGTATTTT	CASSLDGDRGDTQYF	TRBV11-2	NA	TRBJ2-3	TRBD1
TGCAGCGTTGCGCGGGCCGGGGCCAACGTCCTGACTTTC	CSVARAGANVLTF	TRBV29-1	NA	TRBJ2-6	NA
TGTGCCAGCAGCCCGAGCGGGGTTAACACCGGGGAGCTGTTTTTT	CASSPSGVNTGELFF	TRBV11-2	NA	TRBJ2-2	TRBD2
TGTGCCAGCAGCCGAGCGGGACAGGGCTCCTATAATTCACCCCTCCACTTT	CASSRAGQGSYNSPLHF	TRBV28	few	TRBJ1-6	TRBD1
TGTGCCAGTAGTATAGTCCAGGCGGGGACCGGGGAGCTGTTTTTT	CASSIVQAGTGELFF	TRBV19	NA	TRBJ2-2	NA
TGTGCCAGTAGTGGACAGGGCTATTTGAATGAGCAGTTCTTC	CASSGQGYLNEQFF	TRBV19	NA	TRBJ2-1	TRBD1
TGTGCCATCAGTGGAGGGGGGGGCTACGAGCAGTACTTC	CAISGGGGYEQYF	TRBV10-3	NA	TRBJ2-7	NA
TGTGCCAGCAGCTTACGGTGGCGGTCTAGCCCAGATACGCAGTATTTT	CASSLRWRSSPDTQYF	TRBV11-2	NA	TRBJ2-3	NA
TGTGCCAGTAGTATAGCGGGAATCCGCTCTGGAAACACCATATATTTT	CASSIAGIRSGNTIYF	TRBV19	NA	TRBJ1-3	NA
TGTGCCAGCAAGGAGCCTGACTACAATGAGCAGTTCTTC	CASKEPDYNEQFF	TRBV28	NA	TRBJ2-1	NA
TGTGCCAGCAGTATACTACACTCAACTAATGAAAAACTGTTTTTT	CASSILHSTNEKLFF	TRBV6-5	NA	TRBJ1-4	NA
TGTGCCAGCAGTTACTCTTATGGAGGCACTGAAGCTTTCTTT	CASSYSYGGTEAFF	TRBV6-2/TRBV6-3	NA	TRBJ1-1	NA
TGTGCCAGCAGCTTCCGGGAGGGGGTCTACGAGCAGTACTTC	CASSFREGVYEQYF	TRBV11-3	NA	TRBJ2-7	TRBD2
TGTGCCATCAGTGGTGGGACAGGGAACACTGAAGCTTTCTTT	CAISGGTGNTEAFF	TRBV10-3	NA	TRBJ1-1	TRBD1